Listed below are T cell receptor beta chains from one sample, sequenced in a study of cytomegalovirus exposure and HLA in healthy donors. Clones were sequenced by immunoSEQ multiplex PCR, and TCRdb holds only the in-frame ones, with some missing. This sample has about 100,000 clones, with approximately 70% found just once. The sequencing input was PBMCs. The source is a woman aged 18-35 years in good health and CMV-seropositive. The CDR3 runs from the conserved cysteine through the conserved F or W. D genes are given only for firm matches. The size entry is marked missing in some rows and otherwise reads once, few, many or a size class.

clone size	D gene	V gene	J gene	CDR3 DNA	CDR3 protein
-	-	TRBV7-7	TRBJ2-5	TGTGCTAGCAGCTTATCTAAACAAGAGACCCAGTACTTC	CASSLSKQETQYF
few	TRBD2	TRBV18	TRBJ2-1	TGTGCCAGCTCACCACCGTCTAGCGGATTTATTGAGCAGTTCTTC	CASSPPSSGFIEQFF
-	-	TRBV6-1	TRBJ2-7	TGTGCCAGCAGTGCCCGACAGGTCTACGAGCAGTACTTC	CASSARQVYEQYF
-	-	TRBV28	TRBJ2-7	TGTGCCAGCAGTTTCACAGGGTTGGGTGTTTACGAGCAGTACTTC	CASSFTGLGVYEQYF
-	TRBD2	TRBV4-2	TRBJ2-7	TGTGCCAGCAGCCAAGATCGGGTGGGGACTAGGGGCTACGAGCAGTACTTC	CASSQDRVGTRGYEQYF
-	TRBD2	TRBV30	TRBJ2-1	TGTGCCTGGAGTGTATGGGCGGGAGGGCCCCACAATGAGCAGTTCTTC	CAWSVWAGGPHNEQFF
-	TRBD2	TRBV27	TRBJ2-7	TGTGCCAGCAGTTTCCAGCGGGGCGAGCACGAGCAGTACTTC	CASSFQRGEHEQYF
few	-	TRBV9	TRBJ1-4	TGTGCCAGCAGCGTAGGACAACTGAATGAAAAACTGTTTTTT	CASSVGQLNEKLFF
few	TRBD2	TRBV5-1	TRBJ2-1	TGCGCCAGCAGCTTTCGACTAGCGGGAGGGCCGGTCAATGAGCAGTTCTTC	CASSFRLAGGPVNEQFF
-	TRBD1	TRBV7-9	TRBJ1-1	TGTGCCAGCATCCTCCGGACAGGGAACACTGAAGCTTTCTTT	CASILRTGNTEAFF
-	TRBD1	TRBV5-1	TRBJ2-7	TGCGCCAGCAGCCCCGGGACAGGGTCCCATGAGCAGTACTTC	CASSPGTGSHEQYF
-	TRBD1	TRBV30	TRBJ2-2	TGTGCCTGGAAAAACGGACAGGGGGTACGTGGCACCGGGGAGCTGTTTTTT	CAWKNGQGVRGTGELFF
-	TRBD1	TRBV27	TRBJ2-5	TGTGCCAGCAGTCCCCTGACAGGGGGCGTCCAAGAGACCCAGTACTTC	CASSPLTGGVQETQYF
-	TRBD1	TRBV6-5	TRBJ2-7	TGTGCCAGCAGTTTCGGGACAGGCTCCTACGAGCAGTACTTC	CASSFGTGSYEQYF
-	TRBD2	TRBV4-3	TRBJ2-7	TGCGCCAGCAGCCACCCCGTTGATAGCGGGAGGGGGACCGGGCACGAGCAGTACTTC	CASSHPVDSGRGTGHEQYF
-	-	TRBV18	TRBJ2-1	TGTGCCAGCTCACCACAGCTAGCCGTACGGGCAAATGAGCAGTTCTTC	CASSPQLAVRANEQFF
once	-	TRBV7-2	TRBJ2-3	TGTGCCAGCAGCTACAGCCGCACAGATACGCAGTATTTT	CASSYSRTDTQYF
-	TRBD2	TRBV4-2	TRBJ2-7	TGTGCCAGCAGCCTACGGACTAGCGGGACCTCCTACGAGCAGTACTTC	CASSLRTSGTSYEQYF
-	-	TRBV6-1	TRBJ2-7	TGTGCCAGCAGGCAGATCTACGAGCAGTACTTC	CASRQIYEQYF
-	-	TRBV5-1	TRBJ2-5	TGCGCCAGCAGCCTGAGCGTTGAGGAGACCCAGTACTTC	CASSLSVEETQYF
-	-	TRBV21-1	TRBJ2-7	TGTGCCAGCGGCATCCGACAGGGGTCCTACGAGCAGTACTTC	CASGIRQGSYEQYF
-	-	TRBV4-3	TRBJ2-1	TGCGCCAGCAGCCAATCTACCGGGAGCTCCTACAATGAGCAGTTCTTC	CASSQSTGSSYNEQFF
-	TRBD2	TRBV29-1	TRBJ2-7	TGCAGCGTGAGGACTAGCGGGAACTACGAGCAGTACTTC	CSVRTSGNYEQYF
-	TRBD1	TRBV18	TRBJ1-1	TGTGCCAGCTCACGGGGACAGGGGAACACTGAAGCTTTCTTT	CASSRGQGNTEAFF
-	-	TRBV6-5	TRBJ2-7	TGTGCCAGCAGTTACAACCATGACAGATCCTACGAGCAGTACTTC	CASSYNHDRSYEQYF